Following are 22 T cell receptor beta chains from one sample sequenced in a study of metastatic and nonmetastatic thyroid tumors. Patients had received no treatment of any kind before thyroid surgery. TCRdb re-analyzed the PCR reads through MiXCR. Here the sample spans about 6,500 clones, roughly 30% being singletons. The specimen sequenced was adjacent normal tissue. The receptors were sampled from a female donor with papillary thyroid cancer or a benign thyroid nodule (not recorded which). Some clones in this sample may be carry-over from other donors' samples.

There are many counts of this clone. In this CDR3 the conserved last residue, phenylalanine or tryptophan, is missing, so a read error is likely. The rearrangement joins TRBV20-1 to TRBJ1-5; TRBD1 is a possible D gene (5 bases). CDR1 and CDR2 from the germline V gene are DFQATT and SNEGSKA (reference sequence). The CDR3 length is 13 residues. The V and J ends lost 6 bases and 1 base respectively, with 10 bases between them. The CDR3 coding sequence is TGCAGTGCCCGGGACCCCAGCAATCAGCCCCAGCATTCT. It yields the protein CSARDPSNQPQHS.

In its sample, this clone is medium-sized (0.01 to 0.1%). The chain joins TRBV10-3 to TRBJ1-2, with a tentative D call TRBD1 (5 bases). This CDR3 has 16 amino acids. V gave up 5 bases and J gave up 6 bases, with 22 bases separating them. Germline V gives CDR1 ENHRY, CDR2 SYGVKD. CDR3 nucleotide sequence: TGTGCCATCAGTTTCACAACAGGAGCCCGAGGGGATGGCTACACCTTC. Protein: CAISFTTGARGDGYTF.

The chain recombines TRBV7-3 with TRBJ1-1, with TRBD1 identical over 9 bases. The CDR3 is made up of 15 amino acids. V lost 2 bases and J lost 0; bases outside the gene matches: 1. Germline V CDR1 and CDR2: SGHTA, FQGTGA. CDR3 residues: CASSLGTGLNTEAFF. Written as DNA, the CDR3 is TGTGCCAGCAGCTTAGGGACAGGGCTGAACACTGAAGCTTTCTTT.

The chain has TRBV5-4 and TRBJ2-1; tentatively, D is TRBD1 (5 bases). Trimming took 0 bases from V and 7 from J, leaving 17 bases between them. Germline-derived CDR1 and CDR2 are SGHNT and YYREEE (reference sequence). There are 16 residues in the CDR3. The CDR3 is CASSLAQASGLNEQFF. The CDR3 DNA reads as TGTGCCAGCAGCTTGGCACAGGCATCAGGGTTGAATGAGCAGTTCTTC.

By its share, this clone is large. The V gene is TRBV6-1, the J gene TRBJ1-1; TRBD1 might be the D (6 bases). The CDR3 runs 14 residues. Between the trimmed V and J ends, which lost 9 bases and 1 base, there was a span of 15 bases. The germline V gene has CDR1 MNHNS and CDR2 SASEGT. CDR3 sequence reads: CASMGAQSNTEAFF. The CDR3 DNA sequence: TGTGCCAGTATGGGGGCCCAGTCGAACACTGAAGCTTTCTTT.

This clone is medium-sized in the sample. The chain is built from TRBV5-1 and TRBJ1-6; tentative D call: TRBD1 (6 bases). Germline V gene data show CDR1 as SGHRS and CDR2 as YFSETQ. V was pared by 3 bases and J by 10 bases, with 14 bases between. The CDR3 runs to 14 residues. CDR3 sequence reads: CASSSEGVGSPLHF. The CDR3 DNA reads TGCGCCAGCAGCTCCGAGGGGGTTGGCTCACCCCTCCACTTT.

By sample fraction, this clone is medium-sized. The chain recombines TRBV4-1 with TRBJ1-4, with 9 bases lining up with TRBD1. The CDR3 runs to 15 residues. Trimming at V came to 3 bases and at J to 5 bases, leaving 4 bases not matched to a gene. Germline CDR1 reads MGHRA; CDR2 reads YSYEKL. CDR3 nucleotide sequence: TGCGCCAGCAGCCAGCACGGACAGGGGAATGAAAAACTGTTTTTT. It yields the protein CASSQHGQGNEKLFF.

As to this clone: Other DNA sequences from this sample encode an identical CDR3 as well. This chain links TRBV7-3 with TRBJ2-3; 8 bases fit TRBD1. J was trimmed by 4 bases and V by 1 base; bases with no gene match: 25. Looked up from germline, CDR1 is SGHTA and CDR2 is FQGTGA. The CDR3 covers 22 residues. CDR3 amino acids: CASSLRTYPGQDAFTQSDTQYF. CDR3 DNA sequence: TGTGCCAGCAGCTTAAGAACTTACCCGGGACAGGACGCTTTCACCCAATCAGATACGCAGTATTTT. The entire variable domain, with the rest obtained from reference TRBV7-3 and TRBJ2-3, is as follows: GAGVSQTPSNKVTEKGKYVELRCDPISGHTALYWYRQSLGQGPEFLIYFQGTGAADDSGLPNDRFFAVRPEGSVSTLKIQRTERGDSAVYLCASSLRTYPGQDAFTQSDTQYFGPGTRLTVL.

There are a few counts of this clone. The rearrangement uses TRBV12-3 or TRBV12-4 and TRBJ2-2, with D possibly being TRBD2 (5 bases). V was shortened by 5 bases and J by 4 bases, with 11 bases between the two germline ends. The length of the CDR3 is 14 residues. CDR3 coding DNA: TGTGCCAGCAGTCTCCTTAGCGCCACCGGGGAGCTGTTTTTT. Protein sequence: CASSLLSATGELFF.

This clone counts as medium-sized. The CDR3 region is CASRRLAGNTGELFF. The DNA for the CDR3 is TGTGCCAGTAGAAGACTAGCGGGGAACACCGGGGAGCTGTTTTTT. The rearrangement uses TRBV19 and TRBJ2-2, with 10 bases matching TRBD2. The CDR3 runs 15 residues. Per the germline V gene, CDR1 is LNHDA and CDR2 is SQIVND (reference sequence). V gave up 6 bases and J gave up 1 base; unmatched junction bases: 2. The full variable domain, in which reference TRBV19 and TRBJ2-2 provide the parts outside the CDR3, is DGGITQSPKYLFRKEGQNVTLSCEQNLNHDAMYWYRQDPGQGLRLIYYSQIVNDFQKGDIAEGYSVSREKKESFPLTVTSAQKNPTAFYLCASRRLAGNTGELFFGEGSRLTVL.

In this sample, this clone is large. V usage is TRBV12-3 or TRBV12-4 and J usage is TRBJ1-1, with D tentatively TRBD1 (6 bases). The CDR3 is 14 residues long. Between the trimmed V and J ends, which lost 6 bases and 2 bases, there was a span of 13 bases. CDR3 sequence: CASSKTGPNTEAFF. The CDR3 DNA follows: TGTGCCAGCAGCAAGACAGGACCTAACACTGAAGCTTTCTTT.

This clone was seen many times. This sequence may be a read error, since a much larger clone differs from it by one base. The CDR3 loop reads CASSDGTVRYNSSLHF. CDR3 coding DNA: TGTGCCAGCAGCGACGGGACGGTGAGATATAATTCATCCCTCCACTTT. This chain joins TRBV25-1 and TRBJ1-6; possible D gene TRBD1, 5 bases. Germline V lookup: CDR1 MGHDK, CDR2 SYGVNS. The CDR3 has 16 residues.

The CDR3 reads CASSLRREAGQETQYF. DNA of the CDR3: TGTGCCAGCAGCTTGCGGCGGGAAGCGGGACAAGAGACCCAGTACTTC. This rearrangement joins TRBV7-2 to TRBJ2-5; 7 bases match TRBD2. Germline assignment: CDR1 SGHTA and CDR2 FQGNSA. Germline trimming cut 3 bases from V and 2 bases from J; bases unmatched to any gene: 9. The CDR3 is 16 amino acids.

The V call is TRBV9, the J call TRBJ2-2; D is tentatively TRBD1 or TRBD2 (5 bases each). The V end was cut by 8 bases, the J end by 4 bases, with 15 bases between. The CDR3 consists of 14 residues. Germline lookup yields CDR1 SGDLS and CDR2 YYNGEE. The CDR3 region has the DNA TGTGCCAGTGCTCGGGGCGGGCCCACCGGGGAGCTGTTTTTT. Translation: CASARGGPTGELFF.

This CDR3 reads CASRGLTSGRINEQFF. Here the CDR3 DNA reads TGTGCCAGCAGGGGATTGACTAGCGGGAGAATCAATGAGCAGTTCTTC. The chain combines TRBV28 with TRBJ2-1; TRBD2 matches 12 bases. CDR3 length: 16 residues. Trimming removed 6 bases from V and 6 bases from J; junction bases left unmatched: 9. Germline V lookup: CDR1 MDHEN, CDR2 SYDVKM. The full variable domain, rest sourced from reference TRBV28 and TRBJ2-1, is DVKVTQSSRYLVKRTGEKVFLECVQDMDHENMFWYRQDPGLGLRLIYFSYDVKMKEKGDIPEGYSVSREKKERFSLILESASTNQTSMYLCASRGLTSGRINEQFFGPGTRLTVL.

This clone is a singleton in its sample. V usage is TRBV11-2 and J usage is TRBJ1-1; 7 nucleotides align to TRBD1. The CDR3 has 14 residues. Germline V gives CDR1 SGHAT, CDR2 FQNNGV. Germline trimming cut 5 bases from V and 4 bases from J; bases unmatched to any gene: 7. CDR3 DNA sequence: TGTGCCAGCAGCCCCGACAGGGTTGGCACTGAAGCTTTCTTT. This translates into CASSPDRVGTEAFF.

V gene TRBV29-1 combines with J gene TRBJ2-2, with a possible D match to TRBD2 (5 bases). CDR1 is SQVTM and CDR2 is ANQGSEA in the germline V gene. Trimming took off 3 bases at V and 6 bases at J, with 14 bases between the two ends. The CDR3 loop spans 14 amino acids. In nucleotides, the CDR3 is TGCAGCGTTGATCTAGGTCGGGGAGCCGGGGAGCTGTTTTTT. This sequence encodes CSVDLGRGAGELFF.

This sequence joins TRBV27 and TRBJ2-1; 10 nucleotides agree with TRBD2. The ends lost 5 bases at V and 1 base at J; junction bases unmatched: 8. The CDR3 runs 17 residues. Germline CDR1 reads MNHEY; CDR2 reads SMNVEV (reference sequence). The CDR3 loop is CASSPATGLASYNEQFF. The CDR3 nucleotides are TGTGCCAGCAGTCCCGCAACGGGACTAGCGTCCTACAATGAGCAGTTCTTC.

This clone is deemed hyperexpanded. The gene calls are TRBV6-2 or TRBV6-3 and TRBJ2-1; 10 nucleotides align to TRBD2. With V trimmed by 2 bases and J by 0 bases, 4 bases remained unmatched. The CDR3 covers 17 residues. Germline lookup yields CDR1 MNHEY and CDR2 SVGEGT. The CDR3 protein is CASSYLAGAASYNEQFF. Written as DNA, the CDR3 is TGTGCCAGCAGTTACCTAGCGGGGGCCGCCTCCTACAATGAGCAGTTCTTC.

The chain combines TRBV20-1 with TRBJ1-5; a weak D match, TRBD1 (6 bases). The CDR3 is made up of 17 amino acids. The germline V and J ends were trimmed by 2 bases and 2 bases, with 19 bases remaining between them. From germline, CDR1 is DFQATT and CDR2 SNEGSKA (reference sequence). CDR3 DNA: TGCAGTGCTAGAAGTCACAGGGTAAGGGATGGCAATCAGCCCCAGCATTTT. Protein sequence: CSARSHRVRDGNQPQHF.

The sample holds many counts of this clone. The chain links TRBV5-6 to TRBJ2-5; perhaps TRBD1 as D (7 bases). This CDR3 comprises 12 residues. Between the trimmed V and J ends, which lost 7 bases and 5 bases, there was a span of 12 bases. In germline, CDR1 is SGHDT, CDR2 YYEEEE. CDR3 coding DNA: TGTGCCAGCGCGCAGGGGGGCGAGACCCAGTACTTC. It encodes CASAQGGETQYF.

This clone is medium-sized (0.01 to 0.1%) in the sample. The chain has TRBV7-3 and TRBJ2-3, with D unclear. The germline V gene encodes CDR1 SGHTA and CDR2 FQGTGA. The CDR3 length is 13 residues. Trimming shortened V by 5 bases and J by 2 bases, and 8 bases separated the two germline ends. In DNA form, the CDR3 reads TGTGCCAGCAGCACCGCCGCCACAGATACGCAGTATTTT. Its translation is CASSTAATDTQYF.